This TCR beta chain was sequenced during a study of T cells after yellow fever vaccination. Across the whole study: Any fraction with a low cell number was prepared using SMART-Seq v4 Ultra Low Input.

Germline values: CDR1 MNHEY, CDR2 SVGAGI. Trimming left V 6 bases short and J 4 bases short, with 12 bases between. The CDR3 is made up of 13 amino acids. This clonotype has a count of ten or more. The target antigen is unknown. General study points: Abundant clonotypes from the bulk population could get into FACS-sorted repertoires as contaminants. The secondary response was weaker, and its peak arrived faster, on day 5 versus 15.

TCR cDNA was made by 5'RACE template switching, adding a universal primer site and UMIs. A single record per CDR3 protein comes from TCRdb applying MiXCR to the 5' RACE reads. The repertoire holds 310,000 or so distinct CDR3 sequences, with roughly 4% as singletons. This sequence was found in a man aged 18 to 35 who received the YFV17D yellow fever vaccine. This specimen was PBMCs, taken on the day of the yellow fever booster vaccination. The V gene is TRBV6-5, the J gene TRBJ1-2; the D gene is possibly TRBD1 (6 bases). CDR3 sequence reads: CASRAGQFYGYTF. In DNA form, the CDR3 reads TGTGCCAGCAGAGCCGGACAGTTCTATGGCTACACCTTC.